Below are 24 T cell receptor beta chains sequenced from a single sample in a study of persistence of HIV-infected CD4 T cells. No antigen has been identified for these receptors. Anti-CD3/anti-CD28 beads served as a nonspecific positive control stimulus. Sorting of responding CD4+ T cells relied on upregulated CD40 ligand together with CD69. This was the immunoSEQ version 4 assay in survey mode. TCRdb's copy holds only in-frame clones and misses some; the assay was immunoSEQ multiplex PCR. The data contain 37,000 or so clones, roughly 90% of them singletons. The specimen comprised CD4+ T cells sorted from PBMCs after roughly 17-hour stimulation, sampled from a patient who received antiretroviral therapy. All receptors come from an adult man with HIV who was CMV-seropositive.

This chain joins TRBV4-3 and TRBJ1-3; no definite D call. CDR3 length: 16 residues. CDR1 and CDR2 from the germline V gene are LGHNA and YSLEER. V lost 1 base and J lost 0, with 10 bases in between. CDR3 coding DNA: TGCGCCAGCAGCCAAGTTGAAAGGGCCTCTGGAAACACCATATATTTT. Its protein product is CASSQVERASGNTIYF.

The rearrangement uses TRBV7-9 and TRBJ1-1; tentatively, D is TRBD1 (6 bases). Trimming removed 2 bases at V and 4 bases at J, with 14 bases between. CDR3 size: 15 residues. From germline, CDR1 is SEHNR and CDR2 FQNEAQ (reference sequence). The CDR3 reads CASSLSRGLVTEAFF. In DNA, the CDR3 is TGTGCCAGCAGCTTATCCAGGGGTTTAGTCACTGAAGCTTTCTTT.

V is TRBV30 and J is TRBJ1-2, with D possibly being TRBD1 (6 bases). V lost 2 bases and J 6 bases, leaving 10 bases between the germline ends. Looked up from germline, CDR1 is GTSNPN and CDR2 is SVGIG (reference sequence). The CDR3 is made up of 12 amino acids. CDR3 sequence: CAWSHGTNGYTF. CDR3 sequence (DNA): TGTGCCTGGAGTCACGGGACAAATGGCTACACCTTC.

The J gene is TRBJ1-6, the V gene TRBV30, with a tentative D call TRBD1 (5 bases). Germline CDR1 is GTSNPN and CDR2 is SVGIG (reference sequence). V was shortened by 1 base and J by 6 bases, with 16 bases between the two germline ends. The CDR3 is 16 residues long. CDR3 loop: CAWSAQGRSGNSPLHF. CDR3 DNA sequence: TGTGCCTGGAGTGCCCAGGGACGATCGGGTAATTCACCCCTCCACTTT.

J is TRBJ2-7 and V is TRBV7-9; 10 bases agree with TRBD2. In germline, CDR1 is SEHNR, CDR2 FQNEAQ (reference sequence). With V trimmed by 2 bases and J by 4 bases, 8 bases remained unmatched. This CDR3 region has 16 residues. Written as DNA, the CDR3 is TGTGCCAGCAGCTTAAGGGAGACTAGCGGGCCATACGAGCAGTACTTC. It encodes CASSLRETSGPYEQYF.

J is TRBJ1-3 and V is TRBV30; a weak D match, TRBD1 (6 bases). The CDR3 covers 16 residues. Germline-derived CDR1 and CDR2 are GTSNPN and SVGIG (reference sequence). The V and J ends lost 4 bases and 0 bases respectively, with 16 bases between them. The CDR3 nucleotides read TGTGCCTGGACTCCCGGACAGCCTTACTCTGGAAACACCATATATTTT. Translated, it gives CAWTPGQPYSGNTIYF.

This clone was seen only once. The CDR3 loop reads CASSGGLAGYNEQFF. The CDR3, as DNA: TGTGCCAGCAGTGGGGGACTAGCGGGCTACAATGAGCAGTTCTTC. J is TRBJ2-1 and V is TRBV27, with 12 positions matching TRBD2. Germline CDR1 reads MNHEY; CDR2 reads SMNVEV (reference sequence). The CDR3 totals 15 residues. The junction had 2 bases not matched to a gene; V was cut back by 5 bases and J by 3 bases.

The V and J genes are TRBV30 and TRBJ1-2, with 11 bases aligning to TRBD1. The CDR3 contains 14 residues. Germline V gene sequence: CDR1 GTSNPN, CDR2 SVGIG (reference sequence). J gave up 2 bases and V 2 bases, and 1 base lay outside the gene matches. The CDR3 coding sequence is TGTGCCTGGAGTAGGGACAGGGGGAACTATGGCTACACCTTC. It yields the protein CAWSRDRGNYGYTF.

The chain recombines TRBV7-9 with TRBJ2-7; the D is unclear. V was pared by 5 bases and J by 3 bases, with 8 bases between. This CDR3 comprises 12 residues. In germline, CDR1 is SEHNR, CDR2 FQNEAQ (reference sequence). The CDR3 sequence: CASSPQDYEQYF. The CDR3 DNA follows: TGTGCCAGCAGCCCGCAGGACTACGAGCAGTACTTC.

The chain couples TRBV28 to TRBJ1-2; no reliable D call. This CDR3 spans 12 amino acids. V lost 4 bases and J lost 3, with 6 bases in between. The germline V gene has CDR1 MDHEN and CDR2 SYDVKM. The CDR3 DNA reads TGTGCCAGCAGTTATCCTGACTATGGCTACACCTTC. It translates to CASSYPDYGYTF.

This clone came up a few times. The rearrangement links TRBV6-5 to TRBJ1-5; tentative D call: TRBD1 (5 bases). CDR3 size: 14 residues. The V gene lost 7 bases and the J gene lost 4 bases, with 14 bases spanning the gap. In germline, CDR1 is MNHEY, CDR2 SVGAGI. Here the CDR3 reads CASTPGRANQPQHF. The CDR3, as DNA: TGTGCCAGCACACCTGGCAGGGCGAATCAGCCCCAGCATTTT.

V is TRBV3-1 (or the pseudogene TRBV3-2) and J is TRBJ2-7; 8 bases map to TRBD1. After removal of 4 bases from V and 7 bases from J, the junction contained 9 bases not matched to a gene. CDR1 and CDR2 from the germline V gene are LGHDT and YNNKEL (reference sequence). The CDR3 consists of 14 residues. This CDR3 reads CASSRRTGTEEQYF. The CDR3 DNA reads as TGTGCCAGCAGCCGGAGGACAGGGACGGAAGAGCAGTACTTC.

This clone has only a few counts. V gene TRBV6-5 combines with J gene TRBJ2-1; D gene ambiguous. CDR1 and CDR2 from the germline V gene are MNHEY and SVGAGI. Between the trimmed V and J ends, which lost 7 bases and 5 bases, there was a span of 15 bases. The CDR3 has 14 amino acids. The DNA of the CDR3 is TGTGCCAGCATTTGGCCTTACCCCCACAATGAGCAGTTCTTC. Translated: CASIWPYPHNEQFF.

This chain joins TRBV19 and TRBJ1-2, with a possible D match to TRBD1 (5 bases). The CDR3 length is 13 residues. CDR1 and CDR2 (germline): LNHDA, SQIVND (reference sequence). V lost 4 bases to trimming and J lost 3 bases, with 9 bases between them. The CDR3 here is CASSTGFDYGYTF. In nucleotides, the CDR3 is TGTGCCAGTAGTACAGGGTTCGACTATGGCTACACCTTC.

The chain uses TRBV7-2 and TRBJ1-2; unclear D gene. Germline lookup yields CDR1 SGHTA and CDR2 FQGNSA. Deletions cut 5 bases from V and 7 bases from J, with 8 bases between. The CDR3 spans 11 residues. DNA of the CDR3: TGTGCCAGCAGCCCCGTCGGTGGCTACACCTTC. Amino acids: CASSPVGGYTF. The variable domain in full, completed from reference TRBV7-2 and TRBJ1-2, reads GAGVSQSPSNKVTEKGKDVELRCDPISGHTALYWYRQSLGQGLEFLIYFQGNSAPDKSGLPSDRFSAERTGGSVSTLTIQRTQQEDSAVYLCASSPVGGYTFGSGTRLTVV.

This clone was seen once. The rearrangement joins TRBV28 to TRBJ1-1; D might be TRBD1 (6 bases). Between the trimmed V and J ends, which lost 5 bases and 5 bases, there was a span of 15 bases. Looked up from germline, CDR1 is MDHEN and CDR2 is SYDVKM. This CDR3 contains 14 residues. The CDR3 here is CASSGRGARTEAFF. CDR3 sequence (DNA): TGTGCCAGCAGTGGTCGGGGGGCGCGAACTGAAGCTTTCTTT.

The chain uses TRBV6-6 and TRBJ2-3; 7 bases map to TRBD2. V dropped 5 bases and J dropped 3; count of bases not matched to a gene: 8. The CDR3 is 15 residues long. CDR1 and CDR2 (germline): MNHNY, SVGAGI (reference sequence). The CDR3 protein is CASSKVGEGTDTQYF. The DNA for the CDR3 is TGTGCCAGCAGTAAGGTCGGGGAGGGTACAGATACGCAGTATTTT.

This clone is a singleton in its sample. The gene calls are TRBV5-1 and TRBJ2-7, with TRBD1 matching over 10 bases. This CDR3 is built from 16 residues. Germline V gives CDR1 SGHRS, CDR2 YFSETQ. After removal of 0 bases from V and 5 bases from J, the junction contained 8 bases not matched to a gene. The CDR3, as DNA: TGCGCCAGCAGCTTGGGGACCGGGACAGGGGCCCACGAGCAGTACTTC. As protein: CASSLGTGTGAHEQYF.

V is TRBV10-3 and J is TRBJ2-7; weak D call: TRBD1 (6 bases). Germline CDR1 and CDR2: ENHRY and SYGVKD. Trimming pared 3 bases from V and 6 bases from J, leaving 12 bases between. This CDR3 has 13 amino acids. CDR3 protein: CAISDRGRAEQYF. DNA of the CDR3: TGTGCCATCAGTGACAGGGGCCGAGCCGAGCAGTACTTC.

The chain recombines TRBV5-5 with TRBJ1-2; 8 nucleotides line up with TRBD1. V trimming: 4 bases; J trimming: 3 bases; junction bases outside the gene matches: 14. Germline CDR1 reads SGHKS; CDR2 reads YYEKEE (reference sequence). This CDR3 contains 17 residues. In DNA form, the CDR3 reads TGTGCCAGCAGCATCACAGGGGGGCTAAGGTTTGACTATGGCTACACCTTC. Amino acid sequence: CASSITGGLRFDYGYTF.

The V gene is TRBV25-1, the J gene TRBJ1-2; 7 bases agree with TRBD1. The V and J ends lost 4 bases and 4 bases, in that order; junction bases with no gene match: 9. The CDR3 runs to 15 residues. The germline gives CDR1 MGHDK, CDR2 SYGVNS. The CDR3 region has the DNA TGTGCCAGCAGTGCCGAGGGACAGAGTGGCTATGGCTACACCTTC. Translating gives CASSAEGQSGYGYTF.

The V call is TRBV29-1, the J call TRBJ2-3, with 11 bases identical to TRBD2. The trim removed 5 bases at V and 2 bases at J, leaving 3 bases unmatched. The CDR3 is made up of 14 amino acids. Per the germline V gene, CDR1 is SQVTM and CDR2 is ANQGSEA. In nucleotides, the CDR3 is TGCAGCGTTTCACTAGCGGGGGTCACAGATACGCAGTATTTT. Translating it yields CSVSLAGVTDTQYF.

The V and J genes are TRBV5-5 and TRBJ2-7; D may be TRBD2 (6 bases). Germline V gene lookup returns CDR1 SGHKS and CDR2 YYEKEE (reference sequence). This CDR3 spans 16 amino acids. V was shortened by 4 bases and J by 2 bases, with 19 bases between the two germline ends. The CDR3 here is CASSAVVGGRAYEQYF. CDR3 coding DNA: TGTGCCAGCAGCGCCGTAGTCGGGGGAAGGGCCTACGAGCAGTACTTC.

V usage is TRBV19 and J usage is TRBJ2-5; D possibly matches TRBD1 or TRBD2 (6 bases each). V lost 5 bases and J 1 base, leaving 20 bases between the germline ends. CDR3 length equals 17 residues. The germline gives CDR1 LNHDA, CDR2 SQIVND (reference sequence). The CDR3: CASSPLRGRDTQETQYF. CDR3 bases: TGTGCCAGTAGTCCTTTGCGGGGTCGGGACACCCAAGAGACCCAGTACTTC.